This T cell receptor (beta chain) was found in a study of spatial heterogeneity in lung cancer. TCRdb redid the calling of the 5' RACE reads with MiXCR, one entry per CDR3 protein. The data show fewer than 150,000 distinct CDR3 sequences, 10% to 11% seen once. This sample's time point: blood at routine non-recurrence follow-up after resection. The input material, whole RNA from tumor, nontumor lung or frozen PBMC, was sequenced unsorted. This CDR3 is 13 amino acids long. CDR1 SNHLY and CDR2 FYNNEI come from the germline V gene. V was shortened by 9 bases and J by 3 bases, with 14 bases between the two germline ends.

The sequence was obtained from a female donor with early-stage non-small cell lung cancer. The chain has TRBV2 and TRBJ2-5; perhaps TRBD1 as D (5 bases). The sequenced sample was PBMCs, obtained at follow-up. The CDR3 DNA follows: TGTGCCAGTAGGACACCCGCGAAAGAGACCCAGTACTTC. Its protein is CASRTPAKETQYF. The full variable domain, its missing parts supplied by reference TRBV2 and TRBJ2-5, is EPEVTQTPSHQVTQMGQEVILRCVPISNHLYFYWYRQILGQKVEFLVSFYNNEISEKSEIFDDQFSVERPDGSNFTLKIRSTKLEDSAMYFCASRTPAKETQYFGPGTRLLVL.